This TCR beta chain came from a study of a mutant IDH1 vaccine in newly diagnosed glioma. Clones were sequenced by immunoSEQ multiplex PCR, and TCRdb holds only the in-frame ones, with some missing. The repertoire holds under 90,000 clones, with about four fifths as singletons. Specified time point: baseline, week 1 (first vaccination visit). The sample's treatment: pre-vaccination baseline after standard-of-care therapy. In germline, CDR1 is LNHNV, CDR2 YYDKDF (reference sequence). The CDR3 contains 12 residues. The V and J ends lost 8 bases and 8 bases respectively, with 12 bases between them. The origin of this receptor is a man aged 50-60 years with glioma. This chain uses TRBV15 with TRBJ1-4; D gene unclear. The input for sequencing was PBMCs, taken from a glioma patient treated with radiotherapy, temozolomide or both. The CDR3: CATSPRGEKLFF. The CDR3, as DNA: TGTGCCACCTCCCCACGTGGGGAAAAACTGTTTTTT.